This T cell receptor beta chain was captured by sequencing in a study of blood T cell repertoires in COVID-19. Study-level background: Samples came from the United States, Italy and Spain, spanning acute and convalescent COVID-19.

Germline loops: CDR1 DFQATT, CDR2 SNEGSKA (reference sequence). The germline V and J ends were trimmed by 6 bases and 2 bases, with 19 bases remaining between them. The CDR3 has 15 residues. In the original processing: Quantification of nucleated cells was approximated via reference gene primer amplification. TCRdb's table, derived via immunoSEQ multiplex PCR, lists solely in-frame clones and lacks some. Clone size and V and J calls were adopted from that table, with D and trimming inferred from the DNA. This sample carries around 260,000 clones, around 84% of them seen once, and the ten largest clones take 4.2%.

The TCR originated in a man aged 60-69 years with acute or convalescent COVID-19. The chain carries TRBV20-1 and TRBJ2-5; the D gene is possibly TRBD1 (6 bases). Source material: peripheral blood. DNA for the CDR3: TGCAGTGCCAGTAGTCCAGGGGACAATCAAGAGACCCAGTACTTC. This sequence encodes CSASSPGDNQETQYF.